A single sample gave rise to the 30 T cell receptor beta chains below, sequenced in a study of control samples from healthy donors and cancer patients. Using immunoSEQ multiplex PCR, the repertoire was profiled, and TCRdb retains in-frame clones only, with some absent. The sample has about 180,000 clones, roughly 89% seen once; the top ten hold around 1.5%. Input material: blood. The receptor set was obtained from a woman in her forties or fifties in good health.

V is TRBV6-4 and J is TRBJ2-3, with TRBD1 identical over 8 bases. Germline CDR1 and CDR2: MRHNA and SNTAGT. The V gene end was trimmed by 6 bases and the J gene end by 5 bases; junction bases not matched to a gene: 7. CDR3 length equals 14 residues. The CDR3: CASSPTGVGDTQYF. The CDR3 DNA follows: TGTGCCAGCAGCCCGACAGGGGTAGGAGATACGCAGTATTTT.

This chain connects TRBV7-2 to TRBJ1-6, with D tentatively TRBD1 (6 bases). CDR3 length: 14 residues. The germline V and J ends were trimmed by 5 bases and 6 bases, with 11 bases remaining between them. CDR1 is SGHTA and CDR2 is FQGNSA in the germline V gene. The CDR3 reads CASSNQGPNSPLHF. As DNA, the CDR3 is TGTGCCAGCAGCAATCAGGGGCCTAATTCACCCCTCCACTTT.

The count of this clone is one. The junction shows a germline mismatch at one end, possibly a read error. The rearrangement uses TRBV5-1 and TRBJ1-2; D gene uncertain. The CDR3 contains 11 residues. Per germline, CDR1 SGHRS and CDR2 YFSETQ. CDR3 sequence (DNA): TGCGCCAGCAGGTTGGAGGGAGGCTACACCTTC. Its protein product is CASRLEGGYTF.

This clone was detected a few times. This sequence joins TRBV7-9 and TRBJ1-6; a weak D match, TRBD1 (5 bases). CDR3 length: 15 residues. CDR1 and CDR2 (germline): SEHNR, FQNEAQ (reference sequence). Deletions cut 3 bases from V and 2 bases from J, with 8 bases between. CDR3 bases: TGTGCCAGCAGCTTCCAGGGCCCCTATAATTCACCCCTCCACTTT. This codes for CASSFQGPYNSPLHF. Filled out from reference TRBV7-9 and TRBJ1-6, the complete variable domain reads DTGVSQNPRHKITKRGQNVTFRCDPISEHNRLYWYRQTLGQGPEFLTYFQNEAQLEKSRLLSDRFSAERPKGSFSTLEIQRTEQGDSAMYLCASSFQGPYNSPLHFGNGTRLTVT.

CDR3 in DNA: TGTGCCAGCAGTTTACCCCCTGGATCCGTGCAGTTCTTC. Encoded protein: CASSLPPGSVQFF. The rearrangement uses TRBV27 and TRBJ2-1, with D unresolved. The V gene lost 2 bases and the J gene lost 12 bases, with 14 bases spanning the gap. The CDR3 consists of 13 residues. Germline V gives CDR1 MNHEY, CDR2 SMNVEV (reference sequence).

This clone was counted a few times. This rearrangement joins TRBV4-1 to TRBJ1-1, with D possibly matching TRBD1 (6 bases). Germline values: CDR1 MGHRA, CDR2 YSYEKL. The CDR3 sequence is 14 residues long. Between the trimmed V and J ends, which lost 6 bases and 4 bases, there was a span of 15 bases. The CDR3 coding sequence is TGCGCCAGCAGTAACAGGGAGGGGAGCACTGAAGCTTTCTTT. This gives the protein CASSNREGSTEAFF.

This chain joins TRBV6-5 and TRBJ2-1, with D possibly TRBD1 on 7 matching bases. The V gene's germline CDR1 is MNHEY and CDR2 SVGAGI. Trimming cost V 6 bases and J 2 bases, with 11 bases left between them. The CDR3 length is 14 residues. The CDR3 sequence: CASRGGQAYNEQFF. The CDR3 DNA sequence: TGTGCCAGCAGGGGAGGACAGGCCTACAATGAGCAGTTCTTC.

This rearrangement joins TRBV7-9 to TRBJ1-2; the D is unclear. Germline CDR1 SEHNR, CDR2 FQNEAQ (reference sequence). The CDR3 has 12 amino acids. Trimming took off 5 bases at V and 3 bases at J, with 7 bases between the two ends. This chain's CDR3 is CASSPQDYGYTF. The CDR3, as DNA: TGTGCCAGCAGCCCGCAGGACTATGGCTACACCTTC.

DNA for the CDR3: TGTGCCAGCAGCTTACTTCGAGCCGCAAACAATGAGCAGTTCTTC. Residues: CASSLLRAANNEQFF. The chain links TRBV11-2 to TRBJ2-1; D is unclear. The germline gives CDR1 SGHAT, CDR2 FQNNGV. The CDR3 runs 15 residues. V gave up 2 bases and J gave up 5 bases, with 13 bases separating them. The variable domain in full, completed from reference TRBV11-2 and TRBJ2-1, reads EAGVAQSPRYKIIEKRQSVAFWCNPISGHATLYWYQQILGQGPKLLIQFQNNGVVDDSQLPKDRFSAERLKGVDSTLKIQPAKLEDSAVYLCASSLLRAANNEQFFGPGTRLTVL.

V gene TRBV6-6 combines with J gene TRBJ2-2; maybe TRBD2 (6 bases). The germline V and J ends were trimmed by 6 bases and 3 bases, with 11 bases remaining between them. The germline V gene encodes CDR1 MNHNY and CDR2 SVGAGI (reference sequence). The CDR3 is made up of 14 amino acids. The CDR3 loop reads CASSPRDYTGELFF. In nucleotides, the CDR3 is TGTGCCAGCAGCCCACGGGACTACACCGGGGAGCTGTTTTTT.

This chain connects TRBV7-2 to TRBJ1-2; TRBD1 is a possible D gene (5 bases). Germline loops: CDR1 SGHTA, CDR2 FQGNSA. The CDR3 totals 15 residues. V lost 4 bases, J lost 3 bases, and 15 bases lay in between. Here the CDR3 reads CASSSGTFGDYGYTF. The CDR3 DNA follows: TGTGCCAGCAGCTCTGGGACCTTTGGGGACTATGGCTACACCTTC.

CDR3 in amino acids: CASSLGMGLAGYEQYF. In DNA form, the CDR3 reads TGCGCCAGCAGCTTGGGGATGGGGCTAGCGGGTTACGAGCAGTACTTC. This rearrangement joins TRBV5-1 to TRBJ2-7; 8 bases line up with TRBD2. After removal of 0 bases from V and 4 bases from J, the junction contained 9 bases not matched to a gene. Germline CDR1 reads SGHRS; CDR2 reads YFSETQ. The CDR3 loop spans 16 amino acids.

The rearrangement uses TRBV3-1 (or the pseudogene TRBV3-2) and TRBJ2-2, with TRBD2 matching 12 bases. The CDR3 totals 20 residues. Germline V gene data show CDR1 as LGHDT and CDR2 as YNNKEL (reference sequence). Germline trimming cut 4 bases from V and 4 bases from J; bases unmatched to any gene: 16. The CDR3 nucleotides read TGTGCCAGCAGCCGTCGGACCCCGGGACTAGCGGGTGCGGGCACCGGGGAGCTGTTTTTT. Its protein is CASSRRTPGLAGAGTGELFF.

This chain joins TRBV30 and TRBJ1-3; D unresolved. This CDR3 contains 15 residues. The germline gives CDR1 GTSNPN, CDR2 SVGIG (reference sequence). V lost 3 bases, J lost 5 bases, and 17 bases lay in between. The CDR3 here is CAWRADPGSRNTIYF. CDR3 bases: TGTGCCTGGAGGGCCGACCCGGGGTCGAGAAACACCATATATTTT. The full variable domain, in which reference TRBV30 and TRBJ1-3 provide the parts outside the CDR3, is SQTIHQWPATLVQPVGSPLSLECTVEGTSNPNLYWYRQAAGRGLQLLFYSVGIGQISSEVPQNLSASRPQDRQFILSSKKLLLSDSGFYLCAWRADPGSRNTIYFGEGSWLTVV.

This chain uses TRBV3-1 (or the pseudogene TRBV3-2) with TRBJ2-5; 9 nucleotides align to TRBD2. The length of the CDR3 is 14 residues. Germline CDR1 is LGHDT and CDR2 is YNNKEL (reference sequence). The trim removed 3 bases at V and 7 bases at J, leaving 6 bases unmatched. The CDR3 here is CASSHLAGWGTQYF. The CDR3 DNA reads as TGTGCCAGCAGCCACCTAGCGGGATGGGGGACCCAGTACTTC.

The rearrangement joins TRBV23-1 to TRBJ2-7; D might be TRBD1 (6 bases). TRBV23-1 is annotated as an ORF whose role is uncertain. The germline V and J ends were trimmed by 10 bases and 3 bases, with 16 bases remaining between them. The CDR3 runs 13 residues. CDR3 sequence: CAKRQVNNYEQYF. CDR3 nucleotides: TGCGCCAAGAGACAGGTCAACAACTACGAGCAGTACTTC.

The rearrangement links TRBV9 to TRBJ1-6; TRBD1 might be the D (5 bases). Germline loops: CDR1 SGDLS, CDR2 YYNGEE. V gave up 4 bases and J gave up 8 bases, with 22 bases separating them. This CDR3 contains 17 residues. The CDR3 sequence: CASSPEVGDPPDSPLHF. CDR3 in DNA: TGTGCCAGCAGCCCTGAGGTGGGGGACCCCCCGGATTCACCCCTCCACTTT.

V and J are TRBV5-5 and TRBJ2-5, with D maybe TRBD2 (6 bases). With 2 bases removed from V and 1 base from J, the gap between germline ends came to 18 bases. CDR3 length: 17 amino acids. Germline lookup yields CDR1 SGHKS and CDR2 YYEKEE (reference sequence). This CDR3 is CASSFIGGGLAQETQYF. The CDR3 DNA reads as TGTGCCAGCAGCTTCATCGGGGGAGGATTGGCCCAAGAGACCCAGTACTTC.

The chain employs TRBV12-3 or TRBV12-4 and TRBJ1-5, with 8 bases lining up with TRBD1. V lost 6 bases to trimming and J lost 7 bases; unmatched junction nucleotides: 5. There are 13 residues in the CDR3. CDR3 protein: CASRVDRGQPQHF. The CDR3 DNA is TGTGCCAGCAGGGTCGACAGGGGACAGCCCCAGCATTTT.

The rearrangement links TRBV24-1 to TRBJ1-1; no clear D. The V gene lost 5 bases and the J gene lost 1 base, with 7 bases spanning the gap. CDR1 and CDR2 (germline): KGHDR, SFDVKD. The CDR3 contains 13 residues. The CDR3 sequence: CATSASSNTEAFF. The CDR3 DNA is TGTGCCACCAGTGCCAGCTCGAACACTGAAGCTTTCTTT.

CDR3 protein: CSAKVSTDTQYF. Written as DNA, the CDR3 is TGCAGCGCCAAGGTTAGCACAGATACGCAGTATTTT. This sequence joins TRBV29-1 and TRBJ2-3; D not resolved. Germline V gene sequence: CDR1 SQVTM, CDR2 ANQGSEA. The CDR3 loop spans 12 amino acids. Trimming stripped 7 bases from V and 0 bases from J, with 8 bases between.

To note about this clone: At the DNA level, this CDR3 is encoded by other sequences in the same sample as well. The CDR3 loop reads CASSPLAGGRSYNEQFF. The CDR3 DNA sequence: TGTGCCAGCAGCCCCCTAGCGGGGGGCCGCTCCTACAATGAGCAGTTCTTC. The chain couples TRBV13 to TRBJ2-1; TRBD2 matches 11 bases. CDR1 PRHDT and CDR2 FYEKMQ come from the germline V gene (reference sequence). J lost 0 bases, V lost 5 bases, and 6 bases had no gene match. This CDR3 comprises 17 residues. The full variable domain, its missing parts supplied by reference TRBV13 and TRBJ2-1, is AAGVIQSPRHLIKEKRETATLKCYPIPRHDTVYWYQQGPGQDPQFLISFYEKMQSDKGSIPDRFSAQQFSDYHSELNMSSLELGDSALYFCASSPLAGGRSYNEQFFGPGTRLTVL.

The chain recombines TRBV28 with TRBJ2-4; D not resolved. V lost 6 bases and J lost 6, with 6 bases in between. From germline, CDR1 is MDHEN and CDR2 SYDVKM. This CDR3 is 11 amino acids long. The CDR3 region is CASRLGNIQYF. The CDR3 region has the DNA TGTGCCAGCAGACTGGGAAACATTCAGTACTTC.

The chain employs TRBV5-1 and TRBJ1-1; TRBD1 aligns across 7 bases. The trim removed 1 base at V and 4 bases at J, leaving 7 bases unmatched. Germline CDR1 and CDR2: SGHRS and YFSETQ. The CDR3 is 15 amino acids. CDR3 bases: TGCGCCAGCAGCTTGTCTGCAGGGGGTTCCACTGAAGCTTTCTTT. Translated, it gives CASSLSAGGSTEAFF.

This clone was detected only a few times. V gene TRBV6-5 combines with J gene TRBJ2-7; D unresolved. The germline V and J ends were trimmed by 7 bases and 0 bases, with 19 bases remaining between them. The germline gives CDR1 MNHEY, CDR2 SVGAGI. The CDR3 covers 16 residues. CDR3 sequence: CASTYSRQGSSYEQYF. CDR3 in DNA: TGTGCCAGCACCTACTCCCGACAAGGAAGCTCCTACGAGCAGTACTTC.

The gene calls are TRBV7-2 and TRBJ2-5; a weak D match, TRBD2 (6 bases). Trimming took 5 bases from V and 2 from J, leaving 18 bases between them. Germline V gene sequence: CDR1 SGHTA, CDR2 FQGNSA. The CDR3 covers 16 residues. In DNA, the CDR3 is TGTGCCAGCAGCAAGGTGGGGGGATATGGTCAAGAGACCCAGTACTTC. It codes for CASSKVGGYGQETQYF.

The rearrangement links TRBV6-4 to TRBJ2-1; the D is unclear. The CDR3 is 15 amino acids. CDR1 and CDR2 (germline): MRHNA, SNTAGT. V was clipped by 0 bases and J by 0 bases, with 6 bases between them. The CDR3 coding sequence is TGTGCCAGCAGTGACTCCTACAACTCCTACAATGAGCAGTTCTTC. The encoded protein is CASSDSYNSYNEQFF.

The rearrangement joins TRBV19 to TRBJ1-2; D is possibly TRBD1 (5 bases). Germline loops: CDR1 LNHDA, CDR2 SQIVND (reference sequence). The CDR3 sequence is 12 residues long. V lost 3 bases, J lost 5 bases, and 7 bases lay in between. The DNA of the CDR3 is TGTGCCAGTAGTATGGGGGGTTATGGCTACACCTTC. Translated, it gives CASSMGGYGYTF.

The genes are TRBV2 and TRBJ1-1; the D is unclear. This CDR3 region has 12 residues. Trimming cost V 8 bases and J 7 bases, with 14 bases left between them. The germline V gene encodes CDR1 SNHLY and CDR2 FYNNEI. The CDR3 bases are TGTGCCAGCCATTCTGCGGGAGGTGAAGCTTTCTTT. Residues: CASHSAGGEAFF.

The V call is TRBV7-2, the J call TRBJ1-2, with D possibly being TRBD1 (5 bases). Trimming removed 2 bases from V and 4 bases from J, with 8 bases in between. The CDR3 loop spans 13 amino acids. The germline V gene has CDR1 SGHTA and CDR2 FQGNSA. This CDR3 reads CASSLQGFYGYTF. CDR3 DNA sequence: TGTGCCAGCAGCTTACAGGGTTTCTATGGCTACACCTTC.